This T cell receptor beta chain originates from a study of OX40 agonist ivuxolimab in advanced cancers. Across the whole study: Subjects had a mean age of about 60 years, with a range of roughly 20 to 79; around 80% were male. Study-wide results and caveats: The mean number of expanded clones was higher in CD8+ T cells than in CD4+.

Comments on this clone: As yet, its antigen is unknown.

The data were produced by immunoSEQ multiplex PCR, yet TCRdb's version contains in-frame clones alone and is incomplete. The sample shows roughly 57,000 clones, about nine tenths of them seen only once. People who had autoimmune disease history or systemic immunosuppression were excluded. Baseline, cycle 4 day 1, and cycle 7 day 1 were the blood sampling points. The specimen comprised CD4+ or CD8+ T cells sorted from blood, sampled in a trial of the OX40 agonist ivuxolimab. The receptor comes from an adult with an advanced solid tumor such as melanoma, head and neck, liver or kidney cancer.

The CDR3 bases are TGTGCCAGCATCCGGGACAGCAATCAGCCCCAGCATTTT. Its protein is CASIRDSNQPQHF. The chain joins TRBV6-6 to TRBJ1-5, with D tentatively TRBD1 (5 bases). The V gene lost 7 bases and the J gene lost 1 base, with 8 bases spanning the gap. The CDR3 is 13 amino acids. Germline V lookup: CDR1 MNHNY, CDR2 SVGAGI (reference sequence).